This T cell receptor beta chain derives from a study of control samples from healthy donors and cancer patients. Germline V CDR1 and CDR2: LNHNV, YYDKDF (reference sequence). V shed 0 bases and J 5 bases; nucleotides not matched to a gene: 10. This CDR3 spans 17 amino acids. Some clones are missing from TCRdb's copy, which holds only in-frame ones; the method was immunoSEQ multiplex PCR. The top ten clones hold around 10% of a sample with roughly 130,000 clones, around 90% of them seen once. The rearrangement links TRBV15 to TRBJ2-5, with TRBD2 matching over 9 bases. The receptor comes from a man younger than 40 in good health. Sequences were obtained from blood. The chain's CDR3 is CATSRDLGLAGRETQYF. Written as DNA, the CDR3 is TGTGCCACCAGCAGAGATCTAGGGCTAGCGGGGAGGGAGACCCAGTACTTC. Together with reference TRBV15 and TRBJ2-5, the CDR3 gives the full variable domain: DAMVIQNPRYQVTQFGKPVTLSCSQTLNHNVMYWYQQKSSQAPKLLFHYYDKDFNNEADTPDNFQSRRPNTSFCFLDIRSPGLGDTAMYLCATSRDLGLAGRETQYFGPGTRLLVL.